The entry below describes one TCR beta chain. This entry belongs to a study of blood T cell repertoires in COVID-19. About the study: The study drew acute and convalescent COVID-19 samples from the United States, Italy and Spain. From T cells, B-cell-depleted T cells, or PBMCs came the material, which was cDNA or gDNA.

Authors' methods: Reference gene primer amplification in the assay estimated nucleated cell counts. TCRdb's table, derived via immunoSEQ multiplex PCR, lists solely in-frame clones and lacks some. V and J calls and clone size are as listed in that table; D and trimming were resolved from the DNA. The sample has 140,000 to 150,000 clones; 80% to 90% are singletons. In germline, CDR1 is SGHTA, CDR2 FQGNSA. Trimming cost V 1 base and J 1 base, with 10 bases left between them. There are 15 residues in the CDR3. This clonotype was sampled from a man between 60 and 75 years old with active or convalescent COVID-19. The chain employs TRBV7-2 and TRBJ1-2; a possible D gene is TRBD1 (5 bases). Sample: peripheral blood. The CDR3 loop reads CASSLGSRVNYGYTF. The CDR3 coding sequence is TGTGCCAGCAGCTTAGGAAGCAGGGTTAACTATGGCTACACCTTC.